This T cell receptor (beta chain) was sequenced in a study of blood T cell repertoires in COVID-19. Some clones are missing from TCRdb's copy, which holds only in-frame ones; the method was immunoSEQ multiplex PCR. This table has approximately 290,000 clones, about 85% appearing once. Sequences were obtained from peripheral blood. The source of this sequence is a man between 18 and 35 years old with active or convalescent COVID-19.

The CDR3 region has the DNA TGTGCCAGCAGCTTAGGGGGAGGGATCCTGACTTTC. Amino acids: CASSLGGGILTF. This chain connects TRBV7-2 to TRBJ2-6, with TRBD2 identical over 7 bases. V lost 1 base, J lost 14 bases, and 2 bases stayed unmatched. CDR1 and CDR2 (germline): SGHTA, FQGNSA. This CDR3 is 12 amino acids long.